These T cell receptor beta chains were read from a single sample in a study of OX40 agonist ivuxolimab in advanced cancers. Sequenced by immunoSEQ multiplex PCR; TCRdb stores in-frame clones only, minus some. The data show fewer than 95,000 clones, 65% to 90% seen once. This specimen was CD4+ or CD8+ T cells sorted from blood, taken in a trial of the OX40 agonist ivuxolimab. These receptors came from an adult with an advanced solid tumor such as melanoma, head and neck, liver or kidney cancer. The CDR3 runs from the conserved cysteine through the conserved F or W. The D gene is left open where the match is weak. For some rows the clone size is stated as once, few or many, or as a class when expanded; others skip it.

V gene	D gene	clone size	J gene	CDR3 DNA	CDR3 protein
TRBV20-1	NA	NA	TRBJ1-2	TGCAGTGCTAGAGTTAACTATGGCTACACCTTC	CSARVNYGYTF
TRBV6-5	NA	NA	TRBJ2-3	TGTGCCAGCAGTCTCCAAAGGGGCACAGATACGCAGTATTTT	CASSLQRGTDTQYF
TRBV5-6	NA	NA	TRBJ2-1	TGTGCCAGCAGCTTACAGGGTAGCTCCTACAATGAGCAGTTCTTC	CASSLQGSSYNEQFF
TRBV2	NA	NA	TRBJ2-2	TGTGCCAGCAGCCTCGGGGGGCCCGGGGAGCTGTTTTTT	CASSLGGPGELFF
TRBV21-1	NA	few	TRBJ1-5	TGTGCCAGCAGCAAATTCTTTAGGGACCCGTGGCGCGACAATCAGCCCCAGCATTTT	CASSKFFRDPWRDNQPQHF
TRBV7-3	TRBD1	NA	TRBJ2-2	TGTGCCAGCAGCTTAGACTCTGACAGGGCGAACACCGGGGAGCTGTTTTTT	CASSLDSDRANTGELFF
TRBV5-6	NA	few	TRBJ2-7	TGTGCCAGCAGCCCAATCACTGGAGGGACGAACGAGCAGTACTTC	CASSPITGGTNEQYF
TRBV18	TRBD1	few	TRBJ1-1	TGTGCCAGCTCACCCCAGGGGGGGGCCTACACTGAAGCTTTCTTT	CASSPQGGAYTEAFF
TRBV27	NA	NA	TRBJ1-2	TGTGCCAGCAGTTTGGGACGAGGTGGCTACACCTTC	CASSLGRGGYTF
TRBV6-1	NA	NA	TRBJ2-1	TGTGCCAGCAGTTATTTCCATGAGCAGTTCTTC	CASSYFHEQFF
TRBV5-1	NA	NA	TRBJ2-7	TGCGCCAGCAGCTCATTGTACGAGCAGTACTTC	CASSSLYEQYF
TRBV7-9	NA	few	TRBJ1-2	TGTGCCAGCAGCTTAGGCCAGGACTATGGCTACACCTTC	CASSLGQDYGYTF
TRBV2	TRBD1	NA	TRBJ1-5	TGTGCCAGCAAATCCAGGGGGCTCAGCAATCAGCCCCAGCATTTT	CASKSRGLSNQPQHF
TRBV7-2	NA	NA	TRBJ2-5	TGTGCCAGCAGCTTAGCGCCCCTAGCGTGGGAGACCCAGTACTTC	CASSLAPLAWETQYF
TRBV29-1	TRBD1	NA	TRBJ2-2	TGCAGCGTTTCCGGGACAGGGCCCACCGGGGAGCTGTTTTTT	CSVSGTGPTGELFF
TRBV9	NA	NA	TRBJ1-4	TGTGCCAGCAGCCCAGGGCAGCTATCAACTAATGAAAAACTGTTTTTT	CASSPGQLSTNEKLFF
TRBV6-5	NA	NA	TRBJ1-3	TGTGCCAGCAGTTACTCAGGAGGTAACACCATATATTTT	CASSYSGGNTIYF
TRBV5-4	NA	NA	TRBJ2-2	TGTGCCAGCAGCTCCCCAGCCGGGATAGGGACCACCGGGGAGCTGTTTTTT	CASSSPAGIGTTGELFF
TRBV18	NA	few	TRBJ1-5	TGTGCCAGCTCACCCTTGGACGGAGAAAATCAGCCCCAGCATTTT	CASSPLDGENQPQHF
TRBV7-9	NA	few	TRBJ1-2	TGTGCCAGCAGCCGGACCGGCTATGGCTACACCTTC	CASSRTGYGYTF
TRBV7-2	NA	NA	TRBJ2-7	TGTGCCAGCAGCTTGTCCGCCTCCGGGGAGTACGAGCAGTACTTC	CASSLSASGEYEQYF
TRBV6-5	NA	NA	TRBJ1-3	TGTGCCAGCAGCAACGGGCAATTTGGAAACACCATATATTTT	CASSNGQFGNTIYF
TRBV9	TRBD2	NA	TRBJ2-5	TGTGCCAGCAGCGTAGGAGGTAGCGGGGGGCTTGCGGGAGAGACCCAGTACTTC	CASSVGGSGGLAGETQYF
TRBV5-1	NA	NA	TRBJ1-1	TGCGCCAGCAGCTTGGCCGCGGGGCTGAACACTGAAGCTTTCTTT	CASSLAAGLNTEAFF
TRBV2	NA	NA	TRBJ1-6	TGTGCCAGCAGTGAAGGCGGGTGGGAAAATTCACCCCTCCACTTT	CASSEGGWENSPLHF
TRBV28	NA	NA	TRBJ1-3	TGTGCCAGCGGATCGGGGGCGGCTGGAAACACCATATATTTT	CASGSGAAGNTIYF
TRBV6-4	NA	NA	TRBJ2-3	TGTGCCAGCAGTGAGTCCGGCCGCACAGATACGCAGTATTTT	CASSESGRTDTQYF
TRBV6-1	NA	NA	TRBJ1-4	TGTGCCAGCAGTGAAGTCGGCAGCCTTAATGAAAAACTGTTTTTT	CASSEVGSLNEKLFF